The T cell receptor (beta chain) under discussion was sequenced for a study of cytomegalovirus exposure and HLA in healthy donors. The PCR ran on 60 Vbeta and 13 Jbeta primers. Sequencing was performed with immunoSEQ multiplex PCR; in TCRdb, only in-frame clones are kept and a portion is missing. The sample includes around 140,000 clones, 75% to 85% seen only once; the top ten take around 4.3%. V dropped 6 bases and J dropped 5; count of bases not matched to a gene: 6. CDR1 and CDR2 from the germline V gene are MNHEY and SMNVEV (reference sequence). This CDR3 has 14 residues. Concerning this clone itself: What it binds is not known.

Overall study findings and caveats: Sequencing had likely introduced a cluster of highly shared sequence variants as an artifact.

Sequencing input: PBMCs. This chain connects TRBV27 to TRBJ1-2; 10 bases line up with TRBD1. This clonotype was sampled from a man aged 40-49 years in good health and CMV-seronegative. The CDR3 loop is CASRHQGQGYGYTF. In DNA, the CDR3 is TGTGCCAGCAGACACCAGGGACAGGGGTATGGCTACACCTTC.